Presented here are 18 T cell receptor beta chains from one specimen sequenced in a study of T cells in Graves' hyperthyroidism and ophthalmopathy (dated by TCRdb to between 2018 and 2021). Library preparation employed multiplex PCR. The listed sequencing device is Illumina HiSeq 2000. The TCR beta CDR3 regions were amplified from RNA transcripts. The first round of RT-PCR for the TCR CDR3 was performed with the HTBI primer set and the Qiagen OneStep RT-PCR kit. TCRdb applied fastp at Q25 and MiXCR to the public reads, then kept only in-frame beta chains. Records with the same CDR3 protein are collapsed into one entry carrying the most frequent genes and DNA. This sample gives about 520,000 distinct CDR3 sequences in total; about 24% of them show up just once. Around 11% of the sample belongs to the ten largest clones. The specimen was blood. All receptors come from a woman aged 25 to 39 with Graves' ophthalmopathy.

This clonotype was counted ten times or more. The J gene is TRBJ1-2, the V gene TRBV15, with D unclear. Germline assignment: CDR1 LNHNV and CDR2 YYDKDF (reference sequence). The CDR3 loop spans 13 amino acids. Trimming removed 0 bases from V and 2 bases from J, with 4 bases in between. CDR3 residues: CATSRDRNYGYTF. Here the CDR3 DNA reads TGTGCCACCAGCAGAGACCGGAACTATGGCTACACCTTC.

This clonotype was counted at least ten times. The V and J genes are TRBV27 and TRBJ1-2; D is unclear. CDR1 MNHEY and CDR2 SMNVEV come from the germline V gene (reference sequence). Trimming removed 7 bases at V and 8 bases at J, with 17 bases between. The CDR3 runs to 13 residues. CDR3 region: CASMGERVKGYTF. In DNA form, the CDR3 reads TGTGCCAGCATGGGAGAGCGGGTAAAAGGCTACACCTTC.

This CDR3 is CASSIWPQRSRQETQYF. CDR3 sequence (DNA): TGTGCCAGTAGTATTTGGCCCCAGCGGAGCCGACAAGAGACCCAGTACTTC. The rearrangement uses TRBV19 and TRBJ2-5, with D perhaps matching TRBD2 (5 bases). The CDR3 is 17 residues long. Trimming took off 3 bases at V and 2 bases at J, with 19 bases between the two ends. From germline, CDR1 is LNHDA and CDR2 SQIVND (reference sequence).

CDR3 protein: CASSLEFAGEAFF. The DNA for the CDR3 is TGCGCCAGCAGCTTGGAGTTCGCGGGGGAAGCTTTCTTT. The chain employs TRBV5-1 and TRBJ1-1, with D unresolved. The CDR3 runs to 13 residues. The V gene lost 0 bases and the J gene lost 8 bases, with 11 bases spanning the gap. Germline V gives CDR1 SGHRS, CDR2 YFSETQ.

The chain has TRBV25-1 and TRBJ2-7; D might be TRBD1 (7 bases). The CDR3 extends over 15 amino acids. Trimming pared 2 bases from V and 0 bases from J, leaving 11 bases between. Germline V CDR1 and CDR2: MGHDK, SYGVNS. The CDR3: CASSEGGGRSYEQYF. CDR3 DNA sequence: TGTGCCAGCAGTGAAGGAGGGGGCCGCTCCTACGAGCAGTACTTC.

The chain is built from TRBV7-2 and TRBJ1-1; maybe TRBD1 (6 bases). The CDR3 length is 14 residues. The V end was cut by 4 bases, the J end by 11 bases, with 20 bases between. Germline loops: CDR1 SGHTA, CDR2 FQGNSA. CDR3 sequence: CASSSQGSALTAFF. CDR3 bases: TGTGCCAGCAGCTCGCAGGGGTCGGCCCTTACCGCTTTCTTT.

The chain combines TRBV6-1 with TRBJ2-7; 8 bases map to TRBD1. Trimming at V came to 2 bases and at J to 2 bases, leaving 17 bases not matched to a gene. Germline V gene data show CDR1 as MNHNS and CDR2 as SASEGT. The CDR3 loop spans 19 amino acids. CDR3: CASSEFEDVVETGAYEQYF. DNA for the CDR3: TGTGCCAGCAGTGAATTCGAAGATGTGGTGGAGACAGGGGCCTACGAGCAGTACTTC.

Concerning this clonotype itself: Just one base apart from a much larger clone, this may be a read error. The CDR3 nucleotides are TGTGCCATCGCCGAATTAGGCCAGTACTTC. This sequence encodes CAIAELGQYF. The chain employs TRBV2 and TRBJ2-5; D uncertain. Trimming stripped 10 bases from V and 10 bases from J, with 13 bases between. Germline loops: CDR1 SNHLY, CDR2 FYNNEI. The length of the CDR3 is 10 residues. The full variable domain, completed using reference TRBV2 and TRBJ2-5, is EPEVTQTPSHQVTQMGQEVILRCVPISNHLYFYWYRQILGQKVEFLVSFYNNEISEKSEIFDDQFSVERPDGSNFTLKIRSTKLEDSAMYFCAIAELGQYFGPGTRLLVL.

This clonotype has a count of ten or more. The gene calls are TRBV6-1 and TRBJ1-1; D is ambiguous. CDR1 is MNHNS, CDR2 SASEGT, per germline. V dropped 1 base and J dropped 4 bases, with 10 bases sitting between them. This CDR3 has 14 residues. The CDR3 is CASSEGRPFTEAFF. CDR3 coding DNA: TGTGCCAGCAGTGAAGGCCGGCCTTTCACTGAAGCTTTCTTT.

This clonotype was seen at least ten times. The chain is built from TRBV29-1 and TRBJ2-5; no definite D call. The CDR3 sequence is 11 residues long. V lost 2 bases to trimming and J lost 3 bases, with 4 bases between them. Germline CDR1 and CDR2: SQVTM and ANQGSEA. As DNA, the CDR3 is TGCAGCGTTGAACCAGAAGAGACCCAGTACTTC. Protein product: CSVEPEETQYF.

V usage is TRBV2 and J usage is TRBJ1-5; no clear D. Trimming shortened V by 5 bases and J by 1 base, and 18 bases separated the two germline ends. The V gene's germline CDR1 is SNHLY and CDR2 FYNNEI. The CDR3 runs to 17 residues. CDR3 sequence: CASSHSPLITSNQPQHF. In nucleotides, the CDR3 is TGTGCCAGCAGTCACTCCCCCCTCATCACGAGCAATCAGCCCCAGCATTTT.

This clonotype was counted many times. V usage is TRBV5-4 and J usage is TRBJ2-5; a possible D gene is TRBD2 (5 bases). Germline V lookup: CDR1 SGHNT, CDR2 YYREEE (reference sequence). CDR3 length equals 15 residues. Trimming removed 1 base at V and 4 bases at J, with 14 bases between. The CDR3 nucleotides read TGTGCCAGCAGCTTGACGTCGGTGGAGGTAGAGACCCAGTACTTC. It codes for CASSLTSVEVETQYF.

Notes on this clonotype: One end of the junction varies from germline; a read error may be responsible. V and J are TRBV12-3 or TRBV12-4 and TRBJ2-2, with D perhaps TRBD2 (6 bases). The CDR3 is 12 residues long. In DNA, the CDR3 is TGTGCCAGCAGTTTAAACACCGGGGGGCTGTTTTTT. It encodes CASSLNTGGLFF.

This clonotype was picked up many times. An end of the junction does not agree with germline; a read error may underlie this. In DNA, the CDR3 is TGCAGTGCTAGTAGCGTACCCACTGAAGCTCTCTTT. Translating it yields CSASSVPTEALF. The rearrangement links TRBV20-1 to TRBJ1-1; D is undetermined. CDR1 and CDR2 from the germline V gene are DFQATT and SNEGSKA (reference sequence). The CDR3 sequence is 12 residues long.

This clonotype was detected ten times or more. The genes are TRBV6-5 and TRBJ1-1; D unclear. The V gene lost 11 bases and the J gene lost 2 bases, with 18 bases spanning the gap. This CDR3 spans 14 amino acids. CDR1 and CDR2 from the germline V gene are MNHEY and SVGAGI. In DNA, the CDR3 is TGTGCCGCCAGTTACTCGTACGGCAACACTGAAGCTTTCTTT. Translation: CAASYSYGNTEAFF.

There are many counts of this clonotype. The chain uses TRBV19 and TRBJ1-1, with D possibly being TRBD1 (5 bases). Germline V gives CDR1 LNHDA, CDR2 SQIVND (reference sequence). The CDR3 totals 13 residues. With 5 bases removed from V and 4 bases from J, the gap between germline ends came to 11 bases. DNA for the CDR3: TGTGCCAGTAGTCCTCCAGGGATCACTGAAGCTTTCTTT. Translating it yields CASSPPGITEAFF.

This clonotype was found many times. The rearrangement uses TRBV27 and TRBJ2-5, with 12 bases lining up with TRBD2. The CDR3 consists of 15 residues. Germline trimming cut 8 bases from V and 0 bases from J; bases unmatched to any gene: 4. CDR1 is MNHEY, CDR2 SMNVEV, per germline (reference sequence). The CDR3 is CASHRLAGDQETQYF. In DNA form, the CDR3 reads TGTGCCAGCCACCGACTAGCGGGGGACCAAGAGACCCAGTACTTC.

The chain employs TRBV3-1 and TRBJ1-5; maybe TRBD1 (5 bases). Between the trimmed V and J ends, which lost 1 base and 1 base, there was a span of 11 bases. The CDR3 length is 16 residues. Germline CDR1 is LGHDT and CDR2 is YNNKEL (reference sequence). CDR3 nucleotides: TGTGCCAGCAGCCAAGGGGCAGGGTTAAGCAATCAGCCCCAGCATTTT. Protein: CASSQGAGLSNQPQHF.